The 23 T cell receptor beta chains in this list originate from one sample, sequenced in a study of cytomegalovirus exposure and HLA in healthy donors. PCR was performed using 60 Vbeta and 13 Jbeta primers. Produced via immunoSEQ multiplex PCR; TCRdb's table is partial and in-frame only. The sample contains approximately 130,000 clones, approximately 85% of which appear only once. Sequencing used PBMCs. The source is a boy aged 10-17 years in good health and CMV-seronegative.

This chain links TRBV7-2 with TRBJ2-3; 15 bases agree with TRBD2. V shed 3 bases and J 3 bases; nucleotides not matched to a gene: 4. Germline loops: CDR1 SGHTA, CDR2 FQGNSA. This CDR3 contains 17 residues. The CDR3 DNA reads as TGTGCCAGCAGCTTGACCGGGACTAGCGGGAGGACAGATACGCAGTATTTT. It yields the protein CASSLTGTSGRTDTQYF.

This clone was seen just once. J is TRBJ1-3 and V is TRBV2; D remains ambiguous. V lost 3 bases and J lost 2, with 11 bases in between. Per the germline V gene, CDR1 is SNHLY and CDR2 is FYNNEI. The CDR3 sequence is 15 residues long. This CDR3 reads CASSDTGVAGNTIYF. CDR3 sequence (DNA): TGTGCCAGCAGTGACACCGGGGTAGCTGGAAACACCATATATTTT.

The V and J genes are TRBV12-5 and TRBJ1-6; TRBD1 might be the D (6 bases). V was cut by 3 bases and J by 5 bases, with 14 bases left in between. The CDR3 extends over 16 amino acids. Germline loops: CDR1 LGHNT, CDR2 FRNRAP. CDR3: CASGFITGTHNSPLHF. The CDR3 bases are TGTGCTAGTGGTTTTATCACAGGGACCCATAATTCACCCCTCCACTTT.

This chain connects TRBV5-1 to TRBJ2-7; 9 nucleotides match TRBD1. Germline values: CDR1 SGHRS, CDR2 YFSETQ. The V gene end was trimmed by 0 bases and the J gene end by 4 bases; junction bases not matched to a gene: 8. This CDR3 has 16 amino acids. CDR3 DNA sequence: TGCGCCAGCAGCTTGGAACCGGGACAGGGACGGTACGAGCAGTACTTC. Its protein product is CASSLEPGQGRYEQYF.

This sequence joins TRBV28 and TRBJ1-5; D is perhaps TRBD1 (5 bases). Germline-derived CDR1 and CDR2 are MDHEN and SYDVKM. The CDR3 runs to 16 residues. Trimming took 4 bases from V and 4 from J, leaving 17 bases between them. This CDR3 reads CASSSSGRGFNQPQHF. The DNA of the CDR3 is TGTGCCAGCAGTTCCTCCGGGAGGGGATTTAATCAGCCCCAGCATTTT.

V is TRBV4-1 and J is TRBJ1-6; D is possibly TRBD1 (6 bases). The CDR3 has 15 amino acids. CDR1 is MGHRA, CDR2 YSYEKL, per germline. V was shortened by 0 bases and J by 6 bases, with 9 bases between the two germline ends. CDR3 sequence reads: CASSQDSQGNSPLHF. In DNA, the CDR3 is TGCGCCAGCAGCCAAGATTCACAGGGTAATTCACCCCTCCACTTT.

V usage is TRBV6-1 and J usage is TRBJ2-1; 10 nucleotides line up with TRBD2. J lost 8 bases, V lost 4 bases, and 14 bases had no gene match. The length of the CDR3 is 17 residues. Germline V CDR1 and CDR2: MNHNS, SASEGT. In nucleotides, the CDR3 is TGTGCCAGCAGTGCCCGAGGGAGCGGGGGGGCCAATCATGAGCAGTTCTTC. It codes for CASSARGSGGANHEQFF.

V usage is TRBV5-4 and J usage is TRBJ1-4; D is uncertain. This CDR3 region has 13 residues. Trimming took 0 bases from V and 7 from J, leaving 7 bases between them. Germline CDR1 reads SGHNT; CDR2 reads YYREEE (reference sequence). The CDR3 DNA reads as TGTGCCAGCAGCTTGGCCAAGAGTGAAAAACTGTTTTTT. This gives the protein CASSLAKSEKLFF.

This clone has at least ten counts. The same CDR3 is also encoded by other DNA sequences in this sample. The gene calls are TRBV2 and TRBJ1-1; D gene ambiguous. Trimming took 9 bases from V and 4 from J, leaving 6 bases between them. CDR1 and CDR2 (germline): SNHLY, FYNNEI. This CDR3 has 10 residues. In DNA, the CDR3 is TGTGCCAGTCGGGGCACTGAAGCTTTCTTT. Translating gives CASRGTEAFF.

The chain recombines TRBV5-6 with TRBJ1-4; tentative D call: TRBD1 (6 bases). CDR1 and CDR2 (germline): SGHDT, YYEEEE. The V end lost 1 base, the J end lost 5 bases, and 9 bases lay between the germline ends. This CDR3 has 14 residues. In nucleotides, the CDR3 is TGTGCCAGCAGCTTGAGGCAGGGGAATGAAAAACTGTTTTTT. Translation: CASSLRQGNEKLFF.

Here the CDR3 reads CASSLFGDRAYEQYF. The CDR3, as DNA: TGCGCCAGCAGCTTGTTTGGGGACAGAGCCTACGAGCAGTACTTC. The rearrangement links TRBV5-1 to TRBJ2-5; 7 bases fit TRBD1. Near its end, the DNA agrees better with TRBJ2-7, so the J call may be wrong. The CDR3 length is 15 residues. Germline CDR1 SGHRS, CDR2 YFSETQ.

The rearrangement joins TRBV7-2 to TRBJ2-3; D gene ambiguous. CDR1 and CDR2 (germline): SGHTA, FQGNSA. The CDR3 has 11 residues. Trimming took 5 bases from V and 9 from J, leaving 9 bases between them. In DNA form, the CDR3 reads TGTGCCAGCAGCCGACAAGACACGCAGTATTTT. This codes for CASSRQDTQYF.

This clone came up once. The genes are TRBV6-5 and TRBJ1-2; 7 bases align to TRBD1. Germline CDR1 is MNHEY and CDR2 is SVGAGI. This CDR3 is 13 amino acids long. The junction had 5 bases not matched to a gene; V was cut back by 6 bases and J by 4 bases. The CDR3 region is CASSWTGGYGYTF. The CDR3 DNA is TGTGCCAGCAGCTGGACAGGTGGCTATGGCTACACCTTC.

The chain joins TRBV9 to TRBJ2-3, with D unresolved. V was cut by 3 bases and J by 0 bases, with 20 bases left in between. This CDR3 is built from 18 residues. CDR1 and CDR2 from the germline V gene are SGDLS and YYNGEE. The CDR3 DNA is TGTGCCAGCAGCGAACAAGTTAGCCCTTCGACTAGCACAGATACGCAGTATTTT. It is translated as CASSEQVSPSTSTDTQYF.

The CDR3 here is CASFASGGPLGTGELFF. Written as DNA, the CDR3 is TGTGCCAGTTTTGCTAGCGGGGGGCCTCTGGGCACCGGGGAGCTGTTTTTT. The rearrangement links TRBV19 to TRBJ2-2; TRBD2 aligns across 11 bases. This CDR3 contains 17 residues. The junction had 12 bases not matched to a gene; V was cut back by 8 bases and J by 4 bases. Per the germline V gene, CDR1 is LNHDA and CDR2 is SQIVND (reference sequence). The full variable domain, completed using reference TRBV19 and TRBJ2-2, is DGGITQSPKYLFRKEGQNVTLSCEQNLNHDAMYWYRQDPGQGLRLIYYSQIVNDFQKGDIAEGYSVSREKKESFPLTVTSAQKNPTAFYLCASFASGGPLGTGELFFGEGSRLTVL.

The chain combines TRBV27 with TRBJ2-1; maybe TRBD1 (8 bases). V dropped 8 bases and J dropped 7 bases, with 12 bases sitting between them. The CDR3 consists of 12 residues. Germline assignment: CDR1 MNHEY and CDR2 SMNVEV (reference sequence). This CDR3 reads CASGQGGNEQFF. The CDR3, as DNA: TGTGCCAGCGGACAGGGAGGGAATGAGCAGTTCTTC.

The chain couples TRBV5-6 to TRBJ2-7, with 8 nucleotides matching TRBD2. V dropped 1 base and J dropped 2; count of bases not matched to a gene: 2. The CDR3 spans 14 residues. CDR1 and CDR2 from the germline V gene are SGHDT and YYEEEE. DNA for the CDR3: TGTGCCAGCAGCTTGAGCGGGAGTCCCTACGAGCAGTACTTC. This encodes CASSLSGSPYEQYF.

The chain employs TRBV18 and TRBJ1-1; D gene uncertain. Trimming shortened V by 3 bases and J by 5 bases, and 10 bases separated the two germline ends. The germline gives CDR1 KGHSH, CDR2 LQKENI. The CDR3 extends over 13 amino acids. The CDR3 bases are TGTGCCAGCTCACCGTCTAGCAAAACTGAAGCTTTCTTT. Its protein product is CASSPSSKTEAFF.

The DNA for the CDR3 is TGTGCCAGCAGCTTCAGGACTAGCGGGGGTCGGGAGACCCAGTACTTC. As protein: CASSFRTSGGRETQYF. The chain uses TRBV7-8 and TRBJ2-5; TRBD2 matches 13 bases. With V trimmed by 3 bases and J by 5 bases, 6 bases remained unmatched. This CDR3 region has 16 residues. CDR1 is SGHVS, CDR2 FQNEAQ, per germline.

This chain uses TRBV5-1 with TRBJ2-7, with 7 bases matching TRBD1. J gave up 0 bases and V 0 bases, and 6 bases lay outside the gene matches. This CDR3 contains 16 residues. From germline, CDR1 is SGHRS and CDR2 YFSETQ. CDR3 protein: CASSLAPGDSSYEQYF. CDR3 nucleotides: TGCGCCAGCAGCTTGGCCCCCGGGGACAGCTCCTACGAGCAGTACTTC.

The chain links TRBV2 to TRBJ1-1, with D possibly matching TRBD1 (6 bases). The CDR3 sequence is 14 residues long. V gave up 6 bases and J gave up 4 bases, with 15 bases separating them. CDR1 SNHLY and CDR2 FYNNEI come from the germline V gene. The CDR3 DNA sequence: TGTGCCAGCAGGAAACAGGGCTGGGGCACTGAAGCTTTCTTT. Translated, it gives CASRKQGWGTEAFF.

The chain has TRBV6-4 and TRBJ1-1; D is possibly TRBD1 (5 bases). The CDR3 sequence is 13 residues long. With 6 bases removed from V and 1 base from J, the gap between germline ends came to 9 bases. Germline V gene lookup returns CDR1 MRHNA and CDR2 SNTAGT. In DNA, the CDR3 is TGTGCCAGCAGCCTCAGGGAGAACACTGAAGCTTTCTTT. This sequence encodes CASSLRENTEAFF.

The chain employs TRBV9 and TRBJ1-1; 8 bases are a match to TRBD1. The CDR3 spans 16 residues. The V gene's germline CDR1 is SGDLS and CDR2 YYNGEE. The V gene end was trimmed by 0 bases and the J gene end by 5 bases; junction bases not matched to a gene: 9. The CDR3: CASSVAGSGGGTEAFF. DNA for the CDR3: TGTGCCAGCAGCGTAGCTGGCTCAGGGGGCGGGACTGAAGCTTTCTTT.